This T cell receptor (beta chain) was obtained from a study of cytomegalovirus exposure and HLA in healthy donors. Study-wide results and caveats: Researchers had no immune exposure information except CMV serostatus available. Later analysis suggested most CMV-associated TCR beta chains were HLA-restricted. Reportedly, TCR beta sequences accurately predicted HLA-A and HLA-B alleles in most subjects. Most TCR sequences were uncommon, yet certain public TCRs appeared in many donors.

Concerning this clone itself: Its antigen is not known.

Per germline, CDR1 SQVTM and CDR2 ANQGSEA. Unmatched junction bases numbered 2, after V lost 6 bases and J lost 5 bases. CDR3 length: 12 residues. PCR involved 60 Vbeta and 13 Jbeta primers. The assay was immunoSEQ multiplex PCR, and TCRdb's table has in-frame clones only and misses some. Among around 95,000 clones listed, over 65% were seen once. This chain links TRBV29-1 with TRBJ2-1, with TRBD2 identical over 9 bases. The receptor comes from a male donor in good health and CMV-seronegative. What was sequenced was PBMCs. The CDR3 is CSVRTSDNEQFF. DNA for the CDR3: TGCAGCGTAAGGACTAGCGACAATGAGCAGTTCTTC.